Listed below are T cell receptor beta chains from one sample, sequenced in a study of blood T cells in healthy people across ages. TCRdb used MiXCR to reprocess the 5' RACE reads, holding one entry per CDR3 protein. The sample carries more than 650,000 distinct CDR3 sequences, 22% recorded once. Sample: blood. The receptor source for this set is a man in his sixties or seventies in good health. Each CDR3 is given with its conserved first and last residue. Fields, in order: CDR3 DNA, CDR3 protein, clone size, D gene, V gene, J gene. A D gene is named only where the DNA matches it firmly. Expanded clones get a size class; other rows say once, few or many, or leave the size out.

CDR3nt: TGTGCCAGCAGCGTCAAGGGGACTAGCGGGTTCACAGATACGCAGTATTTT; CDR3aa: CASSVKGTSGFTDTQYF; abundance: -; d_gene: TRBD2; v_gene: TRBV9; j_gene: TRBJ2-3
CDR3nt: TGTGCCAGCAGCTTTAGTGAGGGACAGGTAACCACAGATACGCAGTATTTT; CDR3aa: CASSFSEGQVTTDTQYF; abundance: -; d_gene: TRBD1; v_gene: TRBV5-5; j_gene: TRBJ2-3
CDR3nt: TGCGCCAGCAGCCCCATCACGGGGCCTAACTATGGCTACACCTTC; CDR3aa: CASSPITGPNYGYTF; abundance: -; d_gene: -; v_gene: TRBV5-1; j_gene: TRBJ1-2
CDR3nt: TGTGCCAGCTCACCTTGGGGTTACACTGAAGCTTTCTTT; CDR3aa: CASSPWGYTEAFF; abundance: few; d_gene: -; v_gene: TRBV18; j_gene: TRBJ1-1
CDR3nt: TGTGCCAGCAGTTTAATTTCATTACTGGGCGGAGGCACAGATACGCAGTATTTT; CDR3aa: CASSLISLLGGGTDTQYF; abundance: -; d_gene: -; v_gene: TRBV12-3/TRBV12-4; j_gene: TRBJ2-3
CDR3nt: TGCAGTGCCGGCGGCAGGGGGCCTTCTCCCCTCCACTTT; CDR3aa: CSAGGRGPSPLHF; abundance: -; d_gene: TRBD1; v_gene: TRBV20-1; j_gene: TRBJ1-6
CDR3nt: TGTGCCACCAGCAGAGGAGGACTAGAGCAATACGAGCAGTACTTC; CDR3aa: CATSRGGLEQYEQYF; abundance: -; d_gene: TRBD2; v_gene: TRBV15; j_gene: TRBJ2-7
CDR3nt: TGTGCCACCAGGCCCTTGGGGACAGGGAGGACTGAAGCTTTCTTT; CDR3aa: CATRPLGTGRTEAFF; abundance: few; d_gene: TRBD1; v_gene: TRBV15; j_gene: TRBJ1-1
CDR3nt: TGCAGCGTTGTGACAGGGGATGGCTACACCTTC; CDR3aa: CSVVTGDGYTF; abundance: -; d_gene: TRBD1; v_gene: TRBV29-1; j_gene: TRBJ1-2
CDR3nt: TGTGCCAGCAACGGTATCGAGGACTATGGCTACACCTTC; CDR3aa: CASNGIEDYGYTF; abundance: -; d_gene: -; v_gene: TRBV25-1; j_gene: TRBJ1-2
CDR3nt: TGTGCCAGCAGCTTAGCGCTTGCGGCAGATACGCAGTATTTT; CDR3aa: CASSLALAADTQYF; abundance: many; d_gene: -; v_gene: TRBV5-1; j_gene: TRBJ2-3
CDR3nt: TGTGCCAGCAGTTACTCCCCGGGACAGGGATCCGGCTACACCTTC; CDR3aa: CASSYSPGQGSGYTF; abundance: once; d_gene: TRBD1; v_gene: TRBV6-5; j_gene: TRBJ1-2
CDR3nt: TGTGCCAGCTCCACCGGAGGGGGGTTGAACACTGAAGCTTTCTTT; CDR3aa: CASSTGGGLNTEAFF; abundance: -; d_gene: -; v_gene: TRBV3-1; j_gene: TRBJ1-1
CDR3nt: TGTGTCTCCCGCCTGGCCGACAGGGCTAATGAGCAGTTCTTC; CDR3aa: CVSRLADRANEQFF; abundance: -; d_gene: TRBD1; v_gene: TRBV6-6; j_gene: TRBJ2-1
CDR3nt: TGCAGCGTTTCGTTCGGGACGGGTCAGCCCCAGCATTTT; CDR3aa: CSVSFGTGQPQHF; abundance: few; d_gene: -; v_gene: TRBV29-1; j_gene: TRBJ1-5
CDR3nt: TGTGCCAGCAGTTACGGACTAGCGCGTGTCAATGAGCAGTTCTTC; CDR3aa: CASSYGLARVNEQFF; abundance: few; d_gene: TRBD2; v_gene: TRBV3-1; j_gene: TRBJ2-1
CDR3nt: TGTGCCAGCAGTCAGGGACAGGGTCATCAGCCCCAGCATTTT; CDR3aa: CASSQGQGHQPQHF; abundance: -; d_gene: TRBD1; v_gene: TRBV12-3/TRBV12-4; j_gene: TRBJ1-5
CDR3nt: TGTGCCAGCAGTTTGGATTGGGGGGTGACTGGCTACACCTTC; CDR3aa: CASSLDWGVTGYTF; abundance: once; d_gene: -; v_gene: TRBV27; j_gene: TRBJ1-2
CDR3nt: TGTGCCACCAGCAGAGATGCTAGCGGGGGCAATGAGCAGTTCTTC; CDR3aa: CATSRDASGGNEQFF; abundance: few; d_gene: TRBD2; v_gene: TRBV15; j_gene: TRBJ2-1
CDR3nt: TGTGCCAGCAGCTGGCGGGGTGAAGCTTTCTTT; CDR3aa: CASSWRGEAFF; abundance: few; d_gene: -; v_gene: TRBV7-2; j_gene: TRBJ1-1
CDR3nt: TGTGCCAGCAGCTTGAGGCCGGGTCCTGGAAACACCATATATTTT; CDR3aa: CASSLRPGPGNTIYF; abundance: -; d_gene: -; v_gene: TRBV13; j_gene: TRBJ1-3
CDR3nt: TGCGCCAGCAGCAAAACAGACAGGGCAGGCTCTGGAAACACCATATATTTT; CDR3aa: CASSKTDRAGSGNTIYF; abundance: -; d_gene: TRBD1; v_gene: TRBV5-1; j_gene: TRBJ1-3
CDR3nt: TGCAGTGTTCGACAAACAGGGAACACTGAGGCTTTCTTT; CDR3aa: CSVRQTGNTEAFF; abundance: -; d_gene: -; v_gene: TRBV20-1; j_gene: TRBJ1-1
CDR3nt: TGTGCCAGCAGCCTACAATCAGGGACCCAGTACTTC; CDR3aa: CASSLQSGTQYF; abundance: few; d_gene: -; v_gene: TRBV7-3; j_gene: TRBJ2-5
CDR3nt: TGTGCCAGCAGCTTCTTTATGGTGAGAGAAGGCTACACCTTC; CDR3aa: CASSFFMVREGYTF; abundance: -; d_gene: -; v_gene: TRBV7-2; j_gene: TRBJ1-2
CDR3nt: TGTGCCAGCACGCAGACTGGGACGGGCACTGAAGCTTTCTTT; CDR3aa: CASTQTGTGTEAFF; abundance: few; d_gene: -; v_gene: TRBV2; j_gene: TRBJ1-1
CDR3nt: TGTGCCAGCAGTTCACCCACAGGGTACGGGACCCAGTACTTC; CDR3aa: CASSSPTGYGTQYF; abundance: few; d_gene: -; v_gene: TRBV12-3/TRBV12-4; j_gene: TRBJ2-5
CDR3nt: TGTGCCAGCAGCCGGGCCAATGAGCAGTTCTTC; CDR3aa: CASSRANEQFF; abundance: -; d_gene: -; v_gene: TRBV7-2; j_gene: TRBJ2-1
CDR3nt: TGCAGCGTTGATGGGACAGGGGGCTTCAACGAGCAGTACTTC; CDR3aa: CSVDGTGGFNEQYF; abundance: -; d_gene: TRBD1; v_gene: TRBV29-1; j_gene: TRBJ2-7
CDR3nt: TGTGCCAGCAGCCTCCGACTAGATGAGCAGTTCTTC; CDR3aa: CASSLRLDEQFF; abundance: -; d_gene: -; v_gene: TRBV5-6; j_gene: TRBJ2-1
CDR3nt: TGTGCCAGCGCCTCCGGGACAGGGGCTAACTATGGCTACACCTTC; CDR3aa: CASASGTGANYGYTF; abundance: -; d_gene: TRBD1; v_gene: TRBV6-2/TRBV6-3; j_gene: TRBJ1-2